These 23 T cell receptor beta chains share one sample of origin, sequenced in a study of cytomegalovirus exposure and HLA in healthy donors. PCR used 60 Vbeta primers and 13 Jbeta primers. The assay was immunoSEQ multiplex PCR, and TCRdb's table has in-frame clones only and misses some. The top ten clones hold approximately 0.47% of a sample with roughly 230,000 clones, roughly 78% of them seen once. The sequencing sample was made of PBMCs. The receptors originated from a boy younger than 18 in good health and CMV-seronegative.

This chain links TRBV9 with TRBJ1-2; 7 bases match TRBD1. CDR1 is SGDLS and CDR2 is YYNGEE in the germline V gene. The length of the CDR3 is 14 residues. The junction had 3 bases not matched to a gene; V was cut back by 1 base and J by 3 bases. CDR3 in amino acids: CASSVLTGYYGYTF. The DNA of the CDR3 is TGTGCCAGCAGCGTACTGACAGGGTACTATGGCTACACCTTC.

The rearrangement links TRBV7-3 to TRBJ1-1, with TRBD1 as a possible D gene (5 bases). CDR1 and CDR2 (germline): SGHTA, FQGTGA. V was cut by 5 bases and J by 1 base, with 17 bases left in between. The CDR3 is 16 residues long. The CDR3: CASSPTARGTNTEAFF. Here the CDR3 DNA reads TGTGCCAGCAGCCCTACGGCTCGGGGGACGAACACTGAAGCTTTCTTT.

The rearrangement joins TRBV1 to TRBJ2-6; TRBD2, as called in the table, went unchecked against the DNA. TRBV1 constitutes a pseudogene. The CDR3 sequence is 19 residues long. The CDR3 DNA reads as TGCACCAGCAGACCAAACACAGCTCGGGGGATCTCTGGGGCCAACGTCCTGACTTTC. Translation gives CTSRPNTARGISGANVLTF.

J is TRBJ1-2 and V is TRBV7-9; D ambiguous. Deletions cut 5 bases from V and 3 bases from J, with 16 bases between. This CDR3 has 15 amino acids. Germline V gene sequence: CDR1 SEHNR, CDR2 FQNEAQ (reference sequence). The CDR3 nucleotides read TGTGCCAGCAGCCGGACTAAACCGAATGACTATGGCTACACCTTC. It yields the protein CASSRTKPNDYGYTF. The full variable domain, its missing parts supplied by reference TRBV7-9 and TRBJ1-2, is DTGVSQNPRHKITKRGQNVTFRCDPISEHNRLYWYRQTLGQGPEFLTYFQNEAQLEKSRLLSDRFSAERPKGSFSTLEIQRTEQGDSAMYLCASSRTKPNDYGYTFGSGTRLTVV.

CDR3 in amino acids: CASSQGQGWSYEQYF. The CDR3 DNA reads as TGTGCCAGCAGCCAAGGACAGGGTTGGTCGTACGAGCAGTACTTC. The genes are TRBV11-2 and TRBJ2-7, with TRBD1 matching 8 bases. This CDR3 contains 15 residues. The J segment lost 4 bases and the V segment lost 5 bases, leaving 10 bases of the junction unmatched. Germline CDR1 reads SGHAT; CDR2 reads FQNNGV.

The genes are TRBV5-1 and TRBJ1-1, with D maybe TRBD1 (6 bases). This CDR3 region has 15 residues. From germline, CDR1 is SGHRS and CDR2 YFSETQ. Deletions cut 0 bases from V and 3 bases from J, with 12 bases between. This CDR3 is CASSLDPQGHTEAFF. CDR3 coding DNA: TGCGCCAGCAGCTTGGATCCTCAGGGGCACACTGAAGCTTTCTTT.

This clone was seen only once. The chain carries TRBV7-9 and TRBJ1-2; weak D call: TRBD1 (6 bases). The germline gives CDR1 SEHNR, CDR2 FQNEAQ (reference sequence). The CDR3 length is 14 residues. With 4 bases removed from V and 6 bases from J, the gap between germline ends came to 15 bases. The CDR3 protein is CASSSSGAGDGYTF. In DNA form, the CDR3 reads TGTGCCAGCAGCTCCTCTGGGGCAGGGGATGGCTACACCTTC.

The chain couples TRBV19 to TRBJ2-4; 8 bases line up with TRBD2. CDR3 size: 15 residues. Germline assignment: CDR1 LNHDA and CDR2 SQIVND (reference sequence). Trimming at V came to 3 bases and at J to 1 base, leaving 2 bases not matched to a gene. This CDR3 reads CASSIGGAAKNIQYF. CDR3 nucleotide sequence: TGTGCCAGTAGTATCGGGGGGGCGGCCAAAAACATTCAGTACTTC.

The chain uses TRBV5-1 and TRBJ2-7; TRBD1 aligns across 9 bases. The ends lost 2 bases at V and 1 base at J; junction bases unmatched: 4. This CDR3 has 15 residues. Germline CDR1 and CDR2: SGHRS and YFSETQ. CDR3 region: CASSLGTGMSYEQYF. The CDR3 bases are TGCGCCAGCAGCTTAGGGACAGGGATGTCCTACGAGCAGTACTTC. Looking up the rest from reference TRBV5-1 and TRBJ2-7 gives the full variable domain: KAGVTQTPRYLIKTRGQQVTLSCSPISGHRSVSWYQQTPGQGLQFLFEYFSETQRNKGNFPGRFSGRQFSNSRSEMNVSTLELGDSALYLCASSLGTGMSYEQYFGPGTRLTVT.

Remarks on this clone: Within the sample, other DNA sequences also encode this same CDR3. The CDR3 loop reads CASSGLAGGYNEQFF. The DNA of the CDR3 is TGTGCCAGCAGTGGACTAGCGGGAGGATACAATGAGCAGTTCTTC. The V call is TRBV6-1, the J call TRBJ2-1, with 13 bases matching TRBD2. The CDR3 length is 15 residues. CDR1 is MNHNS and CDR2 is SASEGT in the germline V gene. V was clipped by 4 bases and J by 4 bases; unmatched bases: 1.

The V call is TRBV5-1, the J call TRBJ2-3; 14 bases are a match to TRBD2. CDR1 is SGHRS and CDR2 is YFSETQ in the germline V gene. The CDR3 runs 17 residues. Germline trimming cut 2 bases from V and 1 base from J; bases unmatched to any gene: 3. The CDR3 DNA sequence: TGCGCCAGCAGCTTCCTGGGACTAGCGGGGGGCACAGATACGCAGTATTTT. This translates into CASSFLGLAGGTDTQYF.

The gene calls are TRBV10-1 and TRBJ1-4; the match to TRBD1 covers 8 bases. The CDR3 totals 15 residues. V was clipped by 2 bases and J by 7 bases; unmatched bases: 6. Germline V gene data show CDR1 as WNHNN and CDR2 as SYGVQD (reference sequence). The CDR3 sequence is CASSERTGRAEKLFF. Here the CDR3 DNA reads TGCGCCAGCAGTGAGCGGACAGGGCGAGCTGAAAAACTGTTTTTT.

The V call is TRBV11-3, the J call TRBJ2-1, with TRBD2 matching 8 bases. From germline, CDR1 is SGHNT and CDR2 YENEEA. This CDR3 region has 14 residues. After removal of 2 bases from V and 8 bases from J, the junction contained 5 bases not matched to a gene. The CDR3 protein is CASSLLSGIDEQFF. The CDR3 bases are TGTGCCAGCAGCTTACTTAGCGGGATCGATGAGCAGTTCTTC.

CDR3 coding DNA: TGTGCCAGCAGCCGTGATACAGGGACCGATGAAAAACTGTTTTTT. Translating it yields CASSRDTGTDEKLFF. The genes are TRBV5-4 and TRBJ1-4; D perhaps matches TRBD1 (6 bases). The CDR3 is 15 amino acids. V gave up 4 bases and J gave up 6 bases, with 16 bases separating them. Per the germline V gene, CDR1 is SGHNT and CDR2 is YYREEE (reference sequence).

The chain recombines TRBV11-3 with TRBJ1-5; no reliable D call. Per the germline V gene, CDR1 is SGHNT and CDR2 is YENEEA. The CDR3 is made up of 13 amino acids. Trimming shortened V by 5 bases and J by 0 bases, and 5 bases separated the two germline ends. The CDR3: CASSQDSNQPQHF. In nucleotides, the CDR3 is TGTGCCAGCAGCCAGGATAGCAATCAGCCCCAGCATTTT.

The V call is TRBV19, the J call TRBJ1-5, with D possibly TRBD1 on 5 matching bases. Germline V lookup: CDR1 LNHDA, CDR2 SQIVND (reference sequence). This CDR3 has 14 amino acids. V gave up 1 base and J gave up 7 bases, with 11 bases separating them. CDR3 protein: CASSIAGGDQPQHF. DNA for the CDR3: TGTGCCAGTAGTATAGCTGGAGGGGACCAGCCCCAGCATTTT.

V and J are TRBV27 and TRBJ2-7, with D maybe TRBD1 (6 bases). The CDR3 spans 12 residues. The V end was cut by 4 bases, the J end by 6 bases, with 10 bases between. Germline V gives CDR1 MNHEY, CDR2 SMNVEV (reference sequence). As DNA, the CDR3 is TGTGCCAGCAGTTCAGGGGTCTGCGAGCAGTACTTC. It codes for CASSSGVCEQYF.

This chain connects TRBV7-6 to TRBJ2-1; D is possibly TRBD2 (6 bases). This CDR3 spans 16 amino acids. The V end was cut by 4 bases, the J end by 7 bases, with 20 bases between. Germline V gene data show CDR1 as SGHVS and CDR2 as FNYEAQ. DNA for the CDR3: TGTGCCAGCAGCTCGTCCGATGGGTTTAGCGGTAATGAGCAGTTCTTC. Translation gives CASSSSDGFSGNEQFF.

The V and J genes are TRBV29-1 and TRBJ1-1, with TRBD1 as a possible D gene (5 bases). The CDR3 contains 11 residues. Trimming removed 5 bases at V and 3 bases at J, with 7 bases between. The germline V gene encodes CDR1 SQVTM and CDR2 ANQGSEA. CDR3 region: CSVRGDTEAFF. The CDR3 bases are TGCAGCGTTAGGGGCGACACTGAAGCTTTCTTT.

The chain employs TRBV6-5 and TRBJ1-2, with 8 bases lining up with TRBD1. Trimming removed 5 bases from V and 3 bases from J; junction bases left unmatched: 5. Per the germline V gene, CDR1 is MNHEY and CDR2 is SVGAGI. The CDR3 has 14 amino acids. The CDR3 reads CASSRTGTDYGYTF. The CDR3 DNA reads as TGTGCCAGCAGTCGGACAGGGACGGACTATGGCTACACCTTC.

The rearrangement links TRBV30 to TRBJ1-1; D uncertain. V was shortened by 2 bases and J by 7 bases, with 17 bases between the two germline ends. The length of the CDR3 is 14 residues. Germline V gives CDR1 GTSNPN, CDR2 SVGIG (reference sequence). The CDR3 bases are TGTGCCTGGAGTACGGGCGGGGTCCCCGGTGAAGCTTTCTTT. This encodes CAWSTGGVPGEAFF. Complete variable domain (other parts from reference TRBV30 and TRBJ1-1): SQTIHQWPATLVQPVGSPLSLECTVEGTSNPNLYWYRQAAGRGLQLLFYSVGIGQISSEVPQNLSASRPQDRQFILSSKKLLLSDSGFYLCAWSTGGVPGEAFFGQGTRLTVV.

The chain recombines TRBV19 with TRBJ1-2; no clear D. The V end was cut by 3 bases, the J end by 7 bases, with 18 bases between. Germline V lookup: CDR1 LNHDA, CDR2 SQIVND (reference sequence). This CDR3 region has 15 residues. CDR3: CASSIRPQIDIGYTF. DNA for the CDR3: TGTGCCAGTAGTATTAGGCCGCAAATAGACATTGGCTACACCTTC.

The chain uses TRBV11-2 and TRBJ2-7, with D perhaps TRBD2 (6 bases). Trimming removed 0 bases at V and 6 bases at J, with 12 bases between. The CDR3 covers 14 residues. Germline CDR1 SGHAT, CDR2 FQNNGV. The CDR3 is CASSLDRLVFEQYF. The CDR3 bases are TGTGCCAGCAGCTTAGACCGACTAGTTTTCGAGCAGTACTTC.